Shown below are 13 T cell receptor beta chains from a single sample sequenced in a study of blood T cell repertoires in COVID-19. Method: immunoSEQ multiplex PCR; TCRdb's copy keeps in-frame clones and lacks some. The data show 110,000 to 150,000 clones, 87% seen once. Sequencing input: PBMCs or T cells enriched from blood (not recorded which). Receptor source: a man in his sixties who had recovered from COVID-19.

V gene TRBV5-1 combines with J gene TRBJ2-5, with 7 bases matching TRBD1. J gave up 1 base and V 4 bases, and 4 bases lay outside the gene matches. The CDR3 has 14 residues. CDR1 is SGHRS and CDR2 is YFSETQ in the germline V gene. CDR3 sequence reads: CASSKGTAQETQYF. DNA of the CDR3: TGCGCCAGCAGCAAAGGGACAGCCCAAGAGACCCAGTACTTC.

The genes are TRBV7-9 and TRBJ2-7; 10 bases are shared with TRBD2. V lost 11 bases to trimming and J lost 6 bases; unmatched junction nucleotides: 19. The CDR3 extends over 16 amino acids. Germline CDR1 is SEHNR and CDR2 is FQNEAQ (reference sequence). The DNA for the CDR3 is TGTGCCCATACTAGAGGGGCTAGCGGGAGAGTTCCCGAGCAGTACTTC. Protein: CAHTRGASGRVPEQYF.

This clone has a handful of counts. The chain links TRBV30 to TRBJ1-4; D call uncertain. The CDR3 runs 11 residues. V shed 0 bases and J shed 14 bases, with 10 bases lying between them. The germline gives CDR1 GTSNPN, CDR2 SVGIG (reference sequence). The CDR3 protein is CAWSVLGELFF. DNA for the CDR3: TGTGCCTGGAGTGTACTTGGAGAGCTGTTTTTT.

The V gene is TRBV19, the J gene TRBJ2-2; TRBD2 aligns across 9 bases. This CDR3 has 14 amino acids. Losses at the gene ends were 7 bases for V and 5 bases for J; bases not matched to a gene: 5. The germline CDR1 and CDR2 sequences are LNHDA and SQIVND (reference sequence). The CDR3, as DNA: TGTGCCAGTATGGCGGGAGGGTGGACCGGGGAGCTGTTTTTT. Residues: CASMAGGWTGELFF.

The V and J genes are TRBV28 and TRBJ1-6; D remains ambiguous. The CDR3 is 13 residues long. Looked up from germline, CDR1 is MDHEN and CDR2 is SYDVKM. V was clipped by 8 bases and J by 7 bases, with 12 bases between them. CDR3 sequence reads: CASEDGVNSPLHF. In DNA form, the CDR3 reads TGTGCCAGCGAAGACGGAGTAAATTCACCCCTCCACTTT.

This chain uses TRBV4-1 with TRBJ2-1; 8 bases map to TRBD2. The J segment lost 4 bases and the V segment lost 4 bases, leaving 9 bases of the junction unmatched. CDR1 is MGHRA, CDR2 YSYEKL, per germline. CDR3 length: 16 amino acids. Written as DNA, the CDR3 is TGCGCCAGCAGCCCTCGCCGACTAGCGCCATACAATGAGCAGTTCTTC. It yields the protein CASSPRRLAPYNEQFF.

The chain uses TRBV19 and TRBJ1-5, with 8 bases lining up with TRBD1. CDR1 LNHDA and CDR2 SQIVND come from the germline V gene (reference sequence). The CDR3 has 16 amino acids. V trimming: 5 bases; J trimming: 0 bases; junction bases outside the gene matches: 6. The CDR3 nucleotides are TGTGCCAGTAGTGTTGACAGGGGATATAGCAATCAGCCCCAGCATTTT. This translates into CASSVDRGYSNQPQHF. Looking up the rest from reference TRBV19 and TRBJ1-5 gives the full variable domain: DGGITQSPKYLFRKEGQNVTLSCEQNLNHDAMYWYRQDPGQGLRLIYYSQIVNDFQKGDIAEGYSVSREKKESFPLTVTSAQKNPTAFYLCASSVDRGYSNQPQHFGDGTRLSIL.

V is TRBV3-1 (or the pseudogene TRBV3-2) and J is TRBJ2-7; a possible D gene is TRBD1 (6 bases). Trimming pared 4 bases from V and 2 bases from J, leaving 12 bases between. CDR1 LGHDT and CDR2 YNNKEL come from the germline V gene (reference sequence). The CDR3 is 14 amino acids. The CDR3 DNA sequence: TGTGCCAGCAGCCTGACAGGTCCTCCCTACGAGCAGTACTTC. Protein product: CASSLTGPPYEQYF.

The chain couples TRBV4-1 to TRBJ2-2, with 7 bases identical to TRBD2. This CDR3 contains 15 residues. Germline V lookup: CDR1 MGHRA, CDR2 YSYEKL. V shed 1 base and J 7 bases; nucleotides not matched to a gene: 6. Written as DNA, the CDR3 is TGCGCCAGCAGCCAAGTCTCGGGAGGAAACGGGGAGCTGTTTTTT. Residues: CASSQVSGGNGELFF.

The V gene is TRBV30, the J gene TRBJ1-5; TRBD1 matches 8 bases. The CDR3 loop spans 17 amino acids. CDR1 is GTSNPN, CDR2 SVGIG, per germline (reference sequence). V lost 0 bases to trimming and J lost 1 base; unmatched junction nucleotides: 8. This CDR3 reads CAWSVGQGWGSNQPQHF. CDR3 DNA: TGTGCCTGGAGTGTCGGACAGGGATGGGGAAGCAATCAGCCCCAGCATTTT.

This clone has a single count. V gene TRBV5-1 combines with J gene TRBJ1-3; possibly TRBD1 for D (5 bases). Germline-derived CDR1 and CDR2 are SGHRS and YFSETQ. This CDR3 is 14 amino acids long. The V and J ends lost 0 bases and 4 bases respectively, with 8 bases between them. CDR3 sequence (DNA): TGCGCCAGCAGCTTGGGGCCAGGGGGAAACACCATATATTTT. Protein product: CASSLGPGGNTIYF.

The chain is built from TRBV29-1 and TRBJ2-5; 7 bases match TRBD2. CDR1 SQVTM and CDR2 ANQGSEA come from the germline V gene. There are 13 residues in the CDR3. With V trimmed by 5 bases and J by 5 bases, 8 bases remained unmatched. The CDR3 loop is CSVKLATIETQYF. CDR3 in DNA: TGCAGCGTTAAACTAGCGACAATTGAGACCCAGTACTTC.

In its sample, this clone was seen a few times. The rearrangement joins TRBV10-3 to TRBJ2-7; TRBD1 aligns across 7 bases. Trimming removed 8 bases from V and 3 bases from J; junction bases left unmatched: 13. CDR1 ENHRY and CDR2 SYGVKD come from the germline V gene. The CDR3 extends over 15 amino acids. As DNA, the CDR3 is TGTGCCATCTCATATGCCGGGACAGCTGACTACGAGCAGTACTTC. It encodes CAISYAGTADYEQYF.